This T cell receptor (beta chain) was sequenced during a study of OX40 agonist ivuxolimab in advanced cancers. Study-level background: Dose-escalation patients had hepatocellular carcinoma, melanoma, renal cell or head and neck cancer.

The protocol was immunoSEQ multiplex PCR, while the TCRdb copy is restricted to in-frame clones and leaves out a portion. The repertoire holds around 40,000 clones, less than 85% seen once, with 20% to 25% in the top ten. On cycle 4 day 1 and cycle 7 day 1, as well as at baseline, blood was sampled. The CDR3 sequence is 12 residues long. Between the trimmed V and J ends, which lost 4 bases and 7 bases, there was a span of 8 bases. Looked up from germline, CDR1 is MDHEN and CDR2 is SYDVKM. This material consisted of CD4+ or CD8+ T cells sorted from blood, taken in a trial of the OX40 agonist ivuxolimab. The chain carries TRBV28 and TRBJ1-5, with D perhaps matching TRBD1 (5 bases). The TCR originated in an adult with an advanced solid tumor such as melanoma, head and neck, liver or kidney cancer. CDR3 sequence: CASSSGEQPQHF. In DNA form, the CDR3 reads TGTGCCAGCAGTTCGGGGGAGCAGCCCCAGCATTTT. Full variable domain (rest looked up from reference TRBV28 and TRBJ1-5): DVKVTQSSRYLVKRTGEKVFLECVQDMDHENMFWYRQDPGLGLRLIYFSYDVKMKEKGDIPEGYSVSREKKERFSLILESASTNQTSMYLCASSSGEQPQHFGDGTRLSIL.